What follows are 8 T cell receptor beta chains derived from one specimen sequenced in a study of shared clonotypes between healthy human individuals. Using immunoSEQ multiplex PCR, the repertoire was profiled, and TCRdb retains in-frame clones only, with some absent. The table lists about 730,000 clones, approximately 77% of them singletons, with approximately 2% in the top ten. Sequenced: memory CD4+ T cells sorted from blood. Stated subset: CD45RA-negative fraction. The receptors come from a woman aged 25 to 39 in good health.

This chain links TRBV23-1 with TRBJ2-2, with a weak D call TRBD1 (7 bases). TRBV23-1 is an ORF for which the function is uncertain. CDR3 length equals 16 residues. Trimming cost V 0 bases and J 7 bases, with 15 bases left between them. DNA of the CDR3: TGCGCCAGCAGTCAATCACGCGCAGGGGGGTTCGGGGAGCTGTTTTTT. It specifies CASSQSRAGGFGELFF.

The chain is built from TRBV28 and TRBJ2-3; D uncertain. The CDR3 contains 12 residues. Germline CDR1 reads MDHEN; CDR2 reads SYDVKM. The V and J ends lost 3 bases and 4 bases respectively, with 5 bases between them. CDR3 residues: CASSFLPDTQYF. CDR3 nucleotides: TGTGCCAGCAGTTTCCTCCCAGATACGCAGTATTTT.

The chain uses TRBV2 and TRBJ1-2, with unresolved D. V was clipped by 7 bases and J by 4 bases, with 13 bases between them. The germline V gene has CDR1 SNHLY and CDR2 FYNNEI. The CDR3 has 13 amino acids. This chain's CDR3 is CASKTGGGYGYTF. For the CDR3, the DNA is TGTGCCAGCAAGACGGGAGGAGGCTATGGCTACACCTTC. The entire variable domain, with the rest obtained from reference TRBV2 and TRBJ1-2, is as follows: EPEVTQTPSHQVTQMGQEVILRCVPISNHLYFYWYRQILGQKVEFLVSFYNNEISEKSEIFDDQFSVERPDGSNFTLKIRSTKLEDSAMYFCASKTGGGYGYTFGSGTRLTVV.

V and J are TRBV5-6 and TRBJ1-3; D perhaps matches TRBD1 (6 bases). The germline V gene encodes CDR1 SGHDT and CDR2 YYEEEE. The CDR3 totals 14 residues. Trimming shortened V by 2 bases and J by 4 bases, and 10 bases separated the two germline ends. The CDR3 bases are TGTGCCAGCAGCTTTACTGGGGGCGGAAACACCATATATTTT. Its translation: CASSFTGGGNTIYF.

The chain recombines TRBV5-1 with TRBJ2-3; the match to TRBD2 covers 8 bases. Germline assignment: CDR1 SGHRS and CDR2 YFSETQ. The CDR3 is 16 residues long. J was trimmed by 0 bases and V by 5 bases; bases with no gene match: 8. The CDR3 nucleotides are TGCGCCAGCAGTCAGGGACTAGTCTACAGCACAGATACGCAGTATTTT. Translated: CASSQGLVYSTDTQYF.

In nucleotides, the CDR3 is TGCGCCAGCAGCCGACAGCAAATGTGGGGAGGAGAAGCTTTCTTT. It codes for CASSRQQMWGGEAFF. The V gene is TRBV4-1, the J gene TRBJ1-1; TRBD1 is a possible D gene (5 bases). With 4 bases removed from V and 8 bases from J, the gap between germline ends came to 20 bases. Per the germline V gene, CDR1 is MGHRA and CDR2 is YSYEKL. The CDR3 loop spans 15 amino acids.

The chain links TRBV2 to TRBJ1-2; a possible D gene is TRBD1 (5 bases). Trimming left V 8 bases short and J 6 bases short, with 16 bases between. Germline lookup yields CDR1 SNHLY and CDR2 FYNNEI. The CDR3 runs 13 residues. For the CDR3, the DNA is TGTGCCAGCGGGTTAGGCAGGGCGGATGGCTACACCTTC. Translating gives CASGLGRADGYTF.

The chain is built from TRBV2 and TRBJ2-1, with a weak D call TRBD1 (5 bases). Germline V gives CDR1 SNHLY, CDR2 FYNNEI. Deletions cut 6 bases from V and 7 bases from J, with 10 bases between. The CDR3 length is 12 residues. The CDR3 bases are TGTGCCAGCAGCGCCCGACAGAATGAGCAGTTCTTC. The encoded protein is CASSARQNEQFF.